This T cell receptor beta chain originates from a study of OX40 agonist ivuxolimab in advanced cancers. Study background: Every patient in dose escalation had hepatocellular carcinoma, melanoma, renal cell or head and neck cancer.

Trimming removed 1 base from V and 7 bases from J, with 10 bases in between. Germline loops: CDR1 SEHNR, CDR2 FQNEAQ (reference sequence). The CDR3 runs to 13 residues. Here immunoSEQ multiplex PCR was the method, and the copy in TCRdb shows in-frame clones only, minus some. The data hold tens of thousands of clones, with 87% observed a single time. The chain joins TRBV7-9 to TRBJ1-1; D unclear. Specimen: CD4+ or CD8+ T cells sorted from blood, collected in a trial of the OX40 agonist ivuxolimab. The receptor was derived from an adult with an advanced solid tumor such as melanoma, head and neck, liver or kidney cancer. This CDR3 reads CASSLGVLGEAFF. CDR3 DNA sequence: TGTGCCAGCAGCTTAGGGGTTTTGGGTGAAGCTTTCTTT.